One and the same sample provided the 21 T cell receptor beta chains below, sequenced in a study of T-cell reconstitution after alpha-beta-depleted transplantation in children. The library targeted TCRbeta and was prepared with unique molecular identifiers. TCRdb processed the PCR reads anew with MiXCR; each CDR3 protein has one entry. The sample has some 50,000 distinct CDR3 sequences, approximately 8.7% seen once. The input for sequencing was PBMCs, mostly from graft donor cells, taken 60 days after TCRalphabeta/CD19-depleted stem cell transplant. These receptor sequences come from a male patient aged 2-15 years who had a stem cell transplant for chronic granulomatous disease, so the T cells may come from the graft donor.

The chain has TRBV20-1 and TRBJ2-5; the match to TRBD2 covers 12 bases. V lost 3 bases and J lost 2; bases outside the gene matches: 7. Germline CDR1 reads DFQATT; CDR2 reads SNEGSKA (reference sequence). This CDR3 contains 16 residues. CDR3 bases: TGCAGTGCTAGGAGGACTAGCGGGAAGGTACAAGAGACCCAGTACTTC. This codes for CSARRTSGKVQETQYF.

V usage is TRBV28 and J usage is TRBJ2-3, with D unclear. CDR3 length: 17 residues. The V and J ends lost 5 bases and 0 bases respectively, with 18 bases between them. The germline CDR1 and CDR2 sequences are MDHEN and SYDVKM. Here the CDR3 DNA reads TGTGCCAGCAGTCCACTTGGAGCGCCCTCTAGCACAGATACGCAGTATTTT. It is translated as CASSPLGAPSSTDTQYF.

This clonotype was counted many times. This chain connects TRBV12-3 or TRBV12-4 to TRBJ2-2; 10 bases map to TRBD1. The CDR3 contains 13 residues. The ends lost 6 bases at V and 6 bases at J; junction bases unmatched: 1. The CDR3 region is CASRTGGSGELFF. In nucleotides, the CDR3 is TGTGCCAGCAGGACAGGGGGCTCCGGGGAGCTGTTTTTT.

This chain uses TRBV20-1 with TRBJ2-5; D is unclear. Germline V lookup: CDR1 DFQATT, CDR2 SNEGSKA (reference sequence). Trimming shortened V by 3 bases and J by 4 bases, and 12 bases separated the two germline ends. The CDR3 has 13 amino acids. The CDR3 sequence: CSASWVKGETQYF. The CDR3 DNA sequence: TGCAGTGCTAGCTGGGTTAAGGGAGAGACCCAGTACTTC.

This clonotype has ten or more counts. This chain uses TRBV29-1 with TRBJ2-7; a weak D match, TRBD2 (7 bases). This CDR3 is built from 12 residues. CDR1 is SQVTM and CDR2 is ANQGSEA in the germline V gene. With 4 bases removed from V and 6 bases from J, the gap between germline ends came to 13 bases. CDR3 sequence: CSVGGREREQYF. In DNA form, the CDR3 reads TGCAGCGTTGGGGGGCGGGAGCGCGAGCAGTACTTC.

The chain couples TRBV27 to TRBJ1-2; D gene unclear. The CDR3 is 13 amino acids. V was trimmed by 4 bases and J by 12 bases, leaving 18 bases between them. Germline loops: CDR1 MNHEY, CDR2 SMNVEV (reference sequence). CDR3 amino acids: CASSYGDNYSNTF. The DNA of the CDR3 is TGTGCCAGCAGTTACGGGGATAACTATAGCAACACCTTC.

This clonotype appeared many times. V is TRBV7-8 and J is TRBJ2-1; 7 nucleotides match TRBD1. CDR1 and CDR2 from the germline V gene are SGHVS and FQNEAQ. J was trimmed by 4 bases and V by 3 bases; bases with no gene match: 3. The CDR3 covers 14 residues. CDR3 DNA: TGTGCCAGCAGCTTTGACAGGGCATACAATGAGCAGTTCTTC. Encoded protein: CASSFDRAYNEQFF.

The CDR3 loop is CASSRQYPQPQHF. The DNA of the CDR3 is TGTGCCAGCAGTAGACAGTACCCTCAGCCCCAGCATTTT. The genes are TRBV12-3 or TRBV12-4 and TRBJ1-5; a weak D match, TRBD1 (5 bases). The CDR3 contains 13 residues. The ends were cut back, 5 bases at V and 6 bases at J, with 11 bases in the middle.

There are many counts of this clonotype. The chain uses TRBV29-1 and TRBJ2-7, with 8 bases aligning to TRBD1. V trimming: 4 bases; J trimming: 0 bases; junction bases outside the gene matches: 5. This CDR3 comprises 14 residues. The germline V gene has CDR1 SQVTM and CDR2 ANQGSEA. In DNA, the CDR3 is TGCAGCGTTGGCCGGGACAGGAGCTCCTACGAGCAGTACTTC. It yields the protein CSVGRDRSSYEQYF.

This clonotype has only a few counts. The chain employs TRBV6-2 or TRBV6-3 and TRBJ2-6, with D uncertain. CDR1 and CDR2 from the germline V gene are MNHEY and SVGEGT. Trimming removed 2 bases at V and 0 bases at J, with 5 bases between. There are 15 residues in the CDR3. This chain's CDR3 is CASSYGRSGANVLTF. CDR3 in DNA: TGTGCCAGCAGTTACGGGCGCTCTGGGGCCAACGTCCTGACTTTC.

This clonotype was recorded many times. This chain uses TRBV12-3 or TRBV12-4 with TRBJ1-3; D not resolved. The CDR3 contains 15 residues. Trimming removed 6 bases from V and 0 bases from J, with 12 bases in between. The CDR3 coding sequence is TGTGCCAGCAGAAACGCCGGGAGCTCTGGAAACACCATATATTTT. This gives the protein CASRNAGSSGNTIYF.

There are many counts of this clonotype. The rearrangement joins TRBV6-2 or TRBV6-3 to TRBJ1-3; possibly TRBD1 for D (6 bases). The CDR3 has 14 amino acids. CDR1 MNHEY and CDR2 SVGEGT come from the germline V gene. Trimming left V 0 bases short and J 4 bases short, with 7 bases between. CDR3: CASSYSDSGNTIYF. In DNA form, the CDR3 reads TGTGCCAGCAGTTACTCGGACAGCGGAAACACCATATATTTT.

This clonotype was counted only a few times. Mismatch with germline at one junction end may stem from a read error. J is TRBJ1-1 and V is TRBV3-1; the D gene is possibly TRBD1 (5 bases). Germline V lookup: CDR1 LGHDT, CDR2 YNNKEL (reference sequence). CDR3 length: 14 residues. CDR3 bases: TGTGCCAGCAACCAAGGGGTAATGGCGGCTGAAGCTTTCTTT. Translated, it gives CASNQGVMAAEAFF.

At least ten counts were recorded for this clonotype. Compared with germline, one end of the junction differs, possibly owing to a read error. The chain has TRBV10-3 and TRBJ2-7; D remains unclear. Germline V gene lookup returns CDR1 ENHRY and CDR2 SYGVKD. The CDR3 is 13 residues long. DNA of the CDR3: TGTGCCATCAGCGAGTGGCCAACCTACGAGCAGTACTTC. This sequence encodes CAISEWPTYEQYF.

This clonotype was observed many times. The chain uses TRBV7-9 and TRBJ1-4, with D possibly being TRBD1 (6 bases). Looked up from germline, CDR1 is SEHNR and CDR2 is FQNEAQ (reference sequence). The V and J ends lost 3 bases and 0 bases respectively, with 14 bases between them. This CDR3 spans 17 amino acids. This CDR3 is CASSFTRGSATNEKLFF. CDR3 DNA sequence: TGTGCCAGCAGCTTTACGAGGGGGAGTGCAACTAATGAAAAACTGTTTTTT.

This clonotype showed up just a few times. This rearrangement joins TRBV7-9 to TRBJ2-1; 7 bases fit TRBD2. V was clipped by 0 bases and J by 1 base; unmatched bases: 3. This CDR3 is built from 16 residues. The germline V gene has CDR1 SEHNR and CDR2 FQNEAQ (reference sequence). The CDR3 DNA sequence: TGTGCCAGCAGCTTAGCCGCGGGAGTATCCTACAATGAGCAGTTCTTC. Encoded protein: CASSLAAGVSYNEQFF.

Within the sample, this clonotype is medium-sized (0.01 to 0.1%). This chain joins TRBV6-2 or TRBV6-3 and TRBJ1-5, with TRBD1 matching 10 bases. There are 16 residues in the CDR3. V lost 1 base to trimming and J lost 5 bases; unmatched junction nucleotides: 5. The germline V gene has CDR1 MNHEY and CDR2 SVGEGT. The CDR3 reads CASSYWGTGDYQPQHF. CDR3 nucleotide sequence: TGTGCCAGCAGTTACTGGGGGACAGGGGATTATCAGCCCCAGCATTTT.

This clonotype was recorded at least ten times. This chain links TRBV19 with TRBJ2-1; D remains ambiguous. This CDR3 spans 15 amino acids. With 0 bases removed from V and 8 bases from J, the gap between germline ends came to 14 bases. Germline V CDR1 and CDR2: LNHDA, SQIVND (reference sequence). The CDR3 sequence: CASSIDRADFDEQFF. In DNA, the CDR3 is TGTGCCAGTAGTATAGATCGAGCAGACTTCGATGAGCAGTTCTTC.

This clonotype was counted at least ten times. The gene calls are TRBV27 and TRBJ2-7; 8 nucleotides align to TRBD1. This CDR3 has 16 amino acids. The J segment lost 2 bases and the V segment lost 4 bases, leaving 10 bases of the junction unmatched. Germline V gene data show CDR1 as MNHEY and CDR2 as SMNVEV (reference sequence). The CDR3 loop is CASSSRPGTGTYEQYF. The CDR3 DNA sequence: TGTGCCAGCAGTTCCCGACCCGGGACAGGAACCTACGAGCAGTACTTC.

Comments on this clonotype: This clone may be a read error of a much larger clone one base away. The CDR3 DNA reads as TGTGCCAGCAGACCCGGCAGGGGGCCAACCAAAAACATTCAGTACTTC. Translating gives CASRPGRGPTKNIQYF. The chain joins TRBV12-3 or TRBV12-4 to TRBJ2-4; 8 nucleotides align to TRBD1. V dropped 6 bases and J dropped 2; count of bases not matched to a gene: 9. The CDR3 covers 16 residues.

This clonotype appeared many times. V usage is TRBV7-2 and J usage is TRBJ1-1; 9 bases match TRBD1. This CDR3 is 13 amino acids long. Germline V gene lookup returns CDR1 SGHTA and CDR2 FQGNSA. V gave up 8 bases and J gave up 6 bases; unmatched junction bases: 7. This CDR3 is CASARDRVAEAFF. Here the CDR3 DNA reads TGTGCCAGCGCCCGGGACAGGGTGGCTGAAGCTTTCTTT.